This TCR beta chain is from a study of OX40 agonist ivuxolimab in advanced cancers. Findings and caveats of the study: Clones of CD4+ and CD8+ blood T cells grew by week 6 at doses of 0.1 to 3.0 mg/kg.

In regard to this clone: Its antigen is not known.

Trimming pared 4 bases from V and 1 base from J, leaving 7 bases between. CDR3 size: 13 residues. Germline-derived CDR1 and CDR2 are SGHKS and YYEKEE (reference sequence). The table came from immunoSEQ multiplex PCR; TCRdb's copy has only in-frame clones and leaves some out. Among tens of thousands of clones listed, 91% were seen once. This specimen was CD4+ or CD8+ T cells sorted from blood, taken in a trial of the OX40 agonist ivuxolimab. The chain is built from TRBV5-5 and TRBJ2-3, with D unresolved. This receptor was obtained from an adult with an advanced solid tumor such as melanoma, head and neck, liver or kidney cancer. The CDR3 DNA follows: TGTGCCAGCAGCACCACAGGCACAGATACGCAGTATTTT. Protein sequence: CASSTTGTDTQYF.